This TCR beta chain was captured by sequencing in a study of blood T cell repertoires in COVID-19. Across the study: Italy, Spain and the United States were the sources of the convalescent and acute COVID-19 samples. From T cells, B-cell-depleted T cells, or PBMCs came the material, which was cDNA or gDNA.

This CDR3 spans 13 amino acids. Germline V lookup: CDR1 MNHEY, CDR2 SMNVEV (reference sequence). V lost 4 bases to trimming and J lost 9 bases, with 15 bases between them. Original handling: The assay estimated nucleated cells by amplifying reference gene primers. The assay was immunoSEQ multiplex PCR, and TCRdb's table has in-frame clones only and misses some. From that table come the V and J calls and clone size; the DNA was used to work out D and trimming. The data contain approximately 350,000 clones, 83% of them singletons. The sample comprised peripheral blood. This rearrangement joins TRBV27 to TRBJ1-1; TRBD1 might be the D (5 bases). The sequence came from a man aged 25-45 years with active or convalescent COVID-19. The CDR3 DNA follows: TGTGCCAGCAGTTACAGAGACAGCTCTCAAGCTTTCTTT. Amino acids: CASSYRDSSQAFF.